This T cell receptor beta chain was recorded in a study of CD8+ T cells in alopecia areata. General study points: Researchers reported that TCR sharing among patients proved less clear than in mice, possibly HLA-linked. Normal skin contains resident alphabeta T cells, and these are also sequenced in scalp samples.

Regarding treatment: oral pan-JAK inhibitor, 5-10 mg twice daily. The germline V gene has CDR1 SQVTM and CDR2 ANQGSEA. V gave up 4 bases and J gave up 6 bases, with 16 bases separating them. There are 14 residues in the CDR3. Reverse transcription of extracted RNA yielded cDNA, which provided the sequencing template. Here immunoSEQ multiplex PCR was the method, and the copy in TCRdb shows in-frame clones only, minus some. Of some 220,000 clones detected, approximately 57% appear once; the ten largest clones hold roughly 1.6%. About this clone itself: Antigen specificity is unknown.

This chain joins TRBV29-1 and TRBJ2-1, with a weak D call TRBD1 (5 bases). This TCR was recovered from a human donor with alopecia areata. This specimen consisted of CD4+ T cells sorted from blood, obtained at week 4, from a patient treated with tofacitinib. The CDR3 here is CSVVPGNSGNEQFF. CDR3 nucleotides: TGCAGCGTTGTACCAGGGAATTCGGGCAATGAGCAGTTCTTC.